This T cell receptor (beta chain) was identified during a study of cytomegalovirus exposure and HLA in healthy donors. The PCR ran on 60 Vbeta and 13 Jbeta primers. In the study's own analysis: An analysis that came later counted roughly 87 million unique TCR beta chains, around 12 million shared. Method: immunoSEQ multiplex PCR; TCRdb's copy keeps in-frame clones and lacks some. The D gene and trimming were derived from the DNA, and the V and J assignments and clone size from that table. The sample comprises 120,000 or so clones, around 84% of which are singletons, and about 1.8% rests with the top ten. The length of the CDR3 is 14 residues. Unmatched junction bases numbered 16, after V lost 6 bases and J lost 14 bases. Germline values: CDR1 LNHDA, CDR2 SQIVND (reference sequence).

The sequence came from a man between 18 and 35 years old in good health and CMV-seronegative. The chain links TRBV19 to TRBJ1-2; 9 bases fit TRBD1. Material: PBMCs. CDR3 in DNA: TGTGCCAGTAGCCCATCCGCGGGACAGGGCAGTCGGACCTTC. Translating gives CASSPSAGQGSRTF.